The present T cell receptor (beta chain) was sequenced within a study of shared clonotypes between healthy human individuals. The assay was run at deep level. Researchers divided each subset's genomic DNA evenly across several immunoSEQ plates. TCRdb's table, derived via immunoSEQ multiplex PCR, lists solely in-frame clones and lacks some. In the table there are about 2.4 million clones, under 95% of which are singletons. The germline CDR1 and CDR2 sequences are DFQATT and SNEGSKA (reference sequence). CDR3 length equals 11 residues. Between the trimmed V and J ends, which lost 4 bases and 8 bases, there was a span of 9 bases.

Specimen: naive CD4+ T cells from PBMCs. Subset of the sample: CD45RA+ positively selected. The rearrangement uses TRBV20-1 and TRBJ2-1; no clear D. The receptor comes from a man aged 18 to 29 in good health. Some clones in this sample may be carry-over from other donors' samples. DNA for the CDR3: TGCAGTGCTATCCCTTTCGATGAGCAGTTCTTC. Its protein product is CSAIPFDEQFF.